This T cell receptor beta chain comes out of a study of cytomegalovirus exposure and HLA in healthy donors. Germline V gene sequence: CDR1 MNHEY, CDR2 SVGAGI. This CDR3 has 14 amino acids. Trimming stripped 8 bases from V and 6 bases from J, with 20 bases between. Clones were sequenced by immunoSEQ multiplex PCR, and TCRdb holds only the in-frame ones, with some missing. The sample contains tens of thousands of clones, 94% of which appear only once. This TCR was recovered from a man aged 18-30 years in good health and CMV-seropositive. The sequenced sample was PBMCs. This sequence joins TRBV6-5 and TRBJ2-7; possible D gene TRBD2, 6 bases. The CDR3 DNA sequence: TGTGCCAGCGTCCCACGGCGGGGTTCGGGCGAGCAGTACTTC. Translated, it gives CASVPRRGSGEQYF.